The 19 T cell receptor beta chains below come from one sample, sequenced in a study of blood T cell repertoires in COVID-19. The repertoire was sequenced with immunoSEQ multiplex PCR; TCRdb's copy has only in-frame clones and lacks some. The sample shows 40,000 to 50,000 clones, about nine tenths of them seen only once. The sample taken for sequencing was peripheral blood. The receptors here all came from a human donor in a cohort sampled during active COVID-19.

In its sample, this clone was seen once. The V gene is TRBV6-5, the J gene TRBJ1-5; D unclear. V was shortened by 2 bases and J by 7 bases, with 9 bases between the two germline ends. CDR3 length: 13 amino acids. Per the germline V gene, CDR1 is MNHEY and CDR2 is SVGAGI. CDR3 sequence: CASSYRFGQPQHF. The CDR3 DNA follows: TGTGCCAGCAGTTACAGGTTCGGGCAGCCCCAGCATTTT.

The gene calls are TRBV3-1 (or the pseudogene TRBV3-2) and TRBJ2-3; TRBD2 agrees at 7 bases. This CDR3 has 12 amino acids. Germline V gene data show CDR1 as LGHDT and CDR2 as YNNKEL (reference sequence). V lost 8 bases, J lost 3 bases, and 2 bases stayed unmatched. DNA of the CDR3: TGTGCCAGCCGGGGGGTGACAGATACGCAGTATTTT. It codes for CASRGVTDTQYF.

In DNA form, the CDR3 reads TGTGCCATCAGCGCCACGACAGGGTCCACTGAAGCTTTCTTT. Translation gives CAISATTGSTEAFF. The chain links TRBV10-3 to TRBJ1-1, with 7 bases that match TRBD1. The CDR3 has 14 amino acids. V gave up 6 bases and J gave up 4 bases; unmatched junction bases: 8. Germline values: CDR1 ENHRY, CDR2 SYGVKD.

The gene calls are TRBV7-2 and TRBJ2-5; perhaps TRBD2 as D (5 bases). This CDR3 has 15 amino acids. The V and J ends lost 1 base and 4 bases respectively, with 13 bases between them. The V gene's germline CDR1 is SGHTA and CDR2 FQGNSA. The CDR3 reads CASSLVGGSGETQYF. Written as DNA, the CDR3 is TGTGCCAGCAGCTTAGTCGGCGGGTCGGGAGAGACCCAGTACTTC.

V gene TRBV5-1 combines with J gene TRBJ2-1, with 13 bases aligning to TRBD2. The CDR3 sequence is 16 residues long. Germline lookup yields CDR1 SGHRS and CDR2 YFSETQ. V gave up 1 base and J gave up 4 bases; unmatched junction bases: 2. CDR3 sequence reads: CASSLQLAGGYNEQFF. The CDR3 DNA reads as TGCGCCAGCAGCTTGCAACTAGCGGGGGGGTACAATGAGCAGTTCTTC.

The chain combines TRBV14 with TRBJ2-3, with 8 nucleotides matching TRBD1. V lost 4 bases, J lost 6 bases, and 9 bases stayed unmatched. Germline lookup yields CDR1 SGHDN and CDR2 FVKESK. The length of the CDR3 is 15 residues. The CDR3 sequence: CASSLLWTGWDTQYF. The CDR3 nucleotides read TGTGCCAGCAGCCTTTTATGGACAGGGTGGGATACGCAGTATTTT.

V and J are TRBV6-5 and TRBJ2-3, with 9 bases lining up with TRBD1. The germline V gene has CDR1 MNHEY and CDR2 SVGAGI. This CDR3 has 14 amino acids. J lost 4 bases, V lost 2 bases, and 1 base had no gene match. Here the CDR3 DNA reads TGTGCCAGCAGTTACGACAGGGGGGCAGATACGCAGTATTTT. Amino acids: CASSYDRGADTQYF.

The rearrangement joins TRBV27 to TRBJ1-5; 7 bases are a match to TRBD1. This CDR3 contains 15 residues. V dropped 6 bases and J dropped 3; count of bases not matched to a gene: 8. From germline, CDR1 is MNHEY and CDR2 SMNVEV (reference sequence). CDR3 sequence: CASRGTELYNQPQHF. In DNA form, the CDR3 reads TGTGCCAGCAGGGGGACAGAACTTTACAATCAGCCCCAGCATTTT.

CDR3 DNA sequence: TGTGCCAGCAGCCAAGGGGGCGCATCGGGAGCCGAGCAGTACTTC. This sequence encodes CASSQGGASGAEQYF. V is TRBV6-2 or TRBV6-3 and J is TRBJ2-7; maybe TRBD1 (7 bases). This CDR3 has 15 residues. The germline gives CDR1 MNHEY, CDR2 SVGEGT. Trimming removed 6 bases at V and 6 bases at J, with 21 bases between.

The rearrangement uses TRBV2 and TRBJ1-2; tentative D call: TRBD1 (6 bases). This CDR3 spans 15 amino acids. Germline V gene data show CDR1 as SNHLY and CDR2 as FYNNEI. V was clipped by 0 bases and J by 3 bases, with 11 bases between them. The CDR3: CASSEAGRGYYGYTF. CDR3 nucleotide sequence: TGTGCCAGCAGTGAAGCGGGCAGGGGATACTATGGCTACACCTTC.

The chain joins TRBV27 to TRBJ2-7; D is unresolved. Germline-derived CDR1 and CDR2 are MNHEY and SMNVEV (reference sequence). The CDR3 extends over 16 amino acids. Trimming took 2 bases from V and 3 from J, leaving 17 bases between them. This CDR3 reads CASSLVPPDTDYEQYF. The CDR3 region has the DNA TGTGCCAGCAGTTTAGTTCCCCCAGACACGGACTACGAGCAGTACTTC.

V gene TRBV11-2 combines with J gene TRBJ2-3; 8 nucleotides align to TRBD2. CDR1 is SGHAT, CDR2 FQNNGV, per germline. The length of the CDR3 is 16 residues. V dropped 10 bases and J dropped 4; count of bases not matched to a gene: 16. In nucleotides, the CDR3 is TGTGCCATCCGTGGTGCCGGGGGGGCCCGGGCAGATACGCAGTATTTT. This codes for CAIRGAGGARADTQYF.

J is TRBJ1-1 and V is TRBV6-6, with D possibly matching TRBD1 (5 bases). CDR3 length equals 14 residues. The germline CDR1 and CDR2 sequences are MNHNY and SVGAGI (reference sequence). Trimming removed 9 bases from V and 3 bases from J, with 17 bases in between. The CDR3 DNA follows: TGTGCCAGTCAGGGAGGGTATGTGGACACTGAAGCTTTCTTT. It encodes CASQGGYVDTEAFF.

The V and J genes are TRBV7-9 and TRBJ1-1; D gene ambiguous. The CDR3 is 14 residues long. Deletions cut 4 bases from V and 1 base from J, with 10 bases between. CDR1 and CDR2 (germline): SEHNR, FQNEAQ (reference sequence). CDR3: CASSSLWRNTEAFF. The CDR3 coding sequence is TGTGCCAGCAGCTCTCTGTGGAGGAACACTGAAGCTTTCTTT.

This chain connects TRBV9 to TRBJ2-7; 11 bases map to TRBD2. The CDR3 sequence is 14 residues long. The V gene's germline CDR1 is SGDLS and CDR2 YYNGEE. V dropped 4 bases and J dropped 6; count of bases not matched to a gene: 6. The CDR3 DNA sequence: TGTGCCAGCAGCACCTATGGACTAGCGGGCGAGCAGTACTTC. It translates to CASSTYGLAGEQYF. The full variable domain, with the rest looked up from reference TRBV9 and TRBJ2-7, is DSGVTQTPKHLITATGQRVTLRCSPRSGDLSVYWYQQSLDQGLQFLIQYYNGEERAKGNILERFSAQQFPDLHSELNLSSLELGDSALYFCASSTYGLAGEQYFGPGTRLTVT.

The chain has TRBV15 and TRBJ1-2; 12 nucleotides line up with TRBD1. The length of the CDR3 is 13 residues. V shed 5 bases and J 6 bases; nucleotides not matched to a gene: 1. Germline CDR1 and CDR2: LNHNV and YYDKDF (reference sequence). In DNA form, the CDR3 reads TGTGCCACCAGCGGGACAGGGGGCGATGGCTACACCTTC. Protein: CATSGTGGDGYTF.

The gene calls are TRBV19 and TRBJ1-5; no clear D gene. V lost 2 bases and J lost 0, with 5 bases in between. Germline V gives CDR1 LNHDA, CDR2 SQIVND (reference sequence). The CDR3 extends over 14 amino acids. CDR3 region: CASSISSSNQPQHF. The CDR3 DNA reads TGTGCCAGTAGTATATCGAGTAGCAATCAGCCCCAGCATTTT. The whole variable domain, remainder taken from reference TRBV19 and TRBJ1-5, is DGGITQSPKYLFRKEGQNVTLSCEQNLNHDAMYWYRQDPGQGLRLIYYSQIVNDFQKGDIAEGYSVSREKKESFPLTVTSAQKNPTAFYLCASSISSSNQPQHFGDGTRLSIL.

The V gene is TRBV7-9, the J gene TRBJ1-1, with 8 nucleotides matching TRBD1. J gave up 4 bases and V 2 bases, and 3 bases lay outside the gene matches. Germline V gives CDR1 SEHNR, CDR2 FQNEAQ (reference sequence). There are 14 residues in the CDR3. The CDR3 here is CASSLQGAVTEAFF. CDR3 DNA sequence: TGTGCCAGCAGCTTACAGGGGGCGGTCACTGAAGCTTTCTTT.

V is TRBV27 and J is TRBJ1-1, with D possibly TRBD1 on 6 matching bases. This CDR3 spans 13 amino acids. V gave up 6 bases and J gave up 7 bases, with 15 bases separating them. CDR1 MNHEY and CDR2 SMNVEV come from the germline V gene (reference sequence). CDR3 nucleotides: TGTGCCAGCAGGTACACAGGGACAAGTGAAGCTTTCTTT. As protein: CASRYTGTSEAFF.